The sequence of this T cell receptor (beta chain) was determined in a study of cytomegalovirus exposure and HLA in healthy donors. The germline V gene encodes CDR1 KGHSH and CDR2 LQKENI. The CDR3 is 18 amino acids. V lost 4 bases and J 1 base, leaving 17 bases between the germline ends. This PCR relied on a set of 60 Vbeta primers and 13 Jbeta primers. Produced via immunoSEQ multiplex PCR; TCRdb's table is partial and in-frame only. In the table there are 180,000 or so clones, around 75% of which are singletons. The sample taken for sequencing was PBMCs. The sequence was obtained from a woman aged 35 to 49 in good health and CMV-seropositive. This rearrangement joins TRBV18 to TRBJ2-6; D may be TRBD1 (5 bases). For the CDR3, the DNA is TGTGCCAGCTCACTAGCAGGGTTATCTCAATCTGGGGCCAACGTCCTGACTTTC. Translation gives CASSLAGLSQSGANVLTF. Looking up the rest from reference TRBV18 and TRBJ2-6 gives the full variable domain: NAGVMQNPRHLVRRRGQEARLRCSPMKGHSHVYWYRQLPEEGLKFMVYLQKENIIDESGMPKERFSAEFPKEGPSILRIQQVVRGDSAAYFCASSLAGLSQSGANVLTFGAGSRLTVL.